This TCR beta chain was retrieved from a study of patients and donors after allogeneic stem cell transplantation. TCRdb re-analysed the RT-PCR reads in MiXCR, keeping a single row per CDR3 protein. The repertoire has 84,000 or so distinct CDR3 sequences, around 48% of them found once; the top ten carry 50% to 75%. V lost 5 bases and J 3 bases, leaving 9 bases between the germline ends. This CDR3 contains 13 residues. Germline V gene data show CDR1 as ENHRY and CDR2 as SYGVKD. This TCR came from a human donor who was either an allogeneic HSCT recipient or a stem cell or donor lymphocyte infusion donor (not recorded which). It is not recorded whose cells these are; they may come from a transplant donor. This chain links TRBV10-3 with TRBJ2-3; D might be TRBD1 (6 bases). The specimen was blood, either unsorted or a sorted T cell fraction (not recorded which). CDR3 protein: CAISPRGTDTQYF. Written as DNA, the CDR3 is TGTGCCATCAGTCCTAGGGGGACAGATACGCAGTATTTT.